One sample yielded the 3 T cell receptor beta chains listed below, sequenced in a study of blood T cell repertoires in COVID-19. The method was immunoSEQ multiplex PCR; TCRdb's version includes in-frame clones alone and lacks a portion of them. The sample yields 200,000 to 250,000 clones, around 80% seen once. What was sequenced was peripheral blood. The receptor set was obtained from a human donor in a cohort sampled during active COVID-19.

This CDR3 is CASSRGADLYGYTF. As DNA, the CDR3 is TGTGCCAGCAGTCGGGGGGCAGATCTCTATGGCTACACCTTC. This chain connects TRBV2 to TRBJ1-2; tentatively, D is TRBD1 (6 bases). Germline CDR1 is SNHLY and CDR2 is FYNNEI. The CDR3 consists of 14 residues. Between the trimmed V and J ends, which lost 5 bases and 4 bases, there was a span of 14 bases.

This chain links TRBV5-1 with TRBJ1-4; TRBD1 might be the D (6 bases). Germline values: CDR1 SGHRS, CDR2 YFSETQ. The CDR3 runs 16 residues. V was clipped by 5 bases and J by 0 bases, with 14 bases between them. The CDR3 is CASRGGAGATNEKLFF. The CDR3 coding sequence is TGCGCCAGCAGAGGGGGGGCGGGGGCAACTAATGAAAAACTGTTTTTT.

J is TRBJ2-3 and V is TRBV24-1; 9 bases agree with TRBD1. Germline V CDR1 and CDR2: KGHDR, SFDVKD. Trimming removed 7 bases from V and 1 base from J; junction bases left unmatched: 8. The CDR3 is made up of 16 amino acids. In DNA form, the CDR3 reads TGTGCCACCAGGGCCGACAGGGGGTCTGGCACAGATACGCAGTATTTT. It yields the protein CATRADRGSGTDTQYF.